These 8 T cell receptor beta chains were sequenced from one sample in a study of a mutant IDH1 vaccine in newly diagnosed glioma. Stated time point: baseline, week 1 (first vaccination visit). Treatment denoted: pre-vaccination baseline after standard-of-care therapy. Data came from immunoSEQ multiplex PCR; TCRdb stores just in-frame clones and leaves some out. Of tens of thousands of clones detected, 65% to 85% appear once; the ten largest clones hold roughly 4.4%. Material: peripheral blood mononuclear cells (PBMCs), obtained from a glioma patient treated with radiotherapy, temozolomide or both. These receptors came from a woman aged 18-29 years with glioma. Some clones in this sample may be carry-over from other donors' samples.

The CDR3 nucleotides read TGTGCCAGTAGTCCCTCCATGGGATTGAATCAGCCCCAGCATTTT. Residues: CASSPSMGLNQPQHF. The gene calls are TRBV19 and TRBJ1-5; no clear D. Germline V gene data show CDR1 as LNHDA and CDR2 as SQIVND (reference sequence). V was trimmed by 5 bases and J by 4 bases, leaving 15 bases between them. This CDR3 is 15 amino acids long.

This clone was detected once. J is TRBJ1-6 and V is TRBV27, with D possibly matching TRBD1 (5 bases). The CDR3 has 14 amino acids. Germline CDR1 MNHEY, CDR2 SMNVEV (reference sequence). The germline V and J ends were trimmed by 7 bases and 7 bases, with 14 bases remaining between them. The chain's CDR3 is CASTPDRGNSPLHF. Written as DNA, the CDR3 is TGTGCCAGCACCCCAGACAGAGGGAATTCACCCCTCCACTTT.

V and J are TRBV29-1 and TRBJ2-2; 9 bases agree with TRBD2. After removal of 0 bases from V and 5 bases from J, the junction contained 7 bases not matched to a gene. The germline V gene encodes CDR1 SQVTM and CDR2 ANQGSEA. The CDR3 covers 16 residues. The CDR3 sequence is CSVEDQAGGRTGELFF. The CDR3 bases are TGCAGCGTTGAAGATCAGGCGGGAGGGAGGACCGGGGAGCTGTTTTTT.

This clone has only one observation. This chain joins TRBV4-1 and TRBJ1-1; D gene unclear. V gave up 1 base and J gave up 3 bases, with 15 bases separating them. This CDR3 is built from 16 residues. Germline V gives CDR1 MGHRA, CDR2 YSYEKL. The CDR3 DNA is TGCGCCAGCAGCCAAGCGGTCGGCGGGGTAGACACTGAAGCTTTCTTT. Residues: CASSQAVGGVDTEAFF.

This chain joins TRBV5-6 and TRBJ2-5, with 7 bases aligning to TRBD2. Trimming cost V 4 bases and J 7 bases; bases outside gene matches: 13. Per the germline V gene, CDR1 is SGHDT and CDR2 is YYEEEE. This CDR3 has 15 amino acids. The CDR3 loop is CASSPAGAAGATQYF. Written as DNA, the CDR3 is TGTGCCAGCAGCCCGGCCGGGGCTGCGGGAGCGACCCAGTACTTC.

The J gene is TRBJ2-7, the V gene TRBV5-4, with D uncertain. V lost 0 bases to trimming and J lost 0 bases, with 7 bases between them. Germline CDR1 is SGHNT and CDR2 is YYREEE (reference sequence). The CDR3 length is 14 residues. The CDR3 DNA sequence: TGTGCCAGCAGCTTGGAGACACGCTCCTACGAGCAGTACTTC. Translated: CASSLETRSYEQYF. Drawing the rest from reference TRBV5-4 and TRBJ2-7, the complete variable domain is ETGVTQSPTHLIKTRGQQVTLRCSSQSGHNTVSWYQQALGQGPQFIFQYYREEENGRGNFPPRFSGLQFPNYSSELNVNALELDDSALYLCASSLETRSYEQYFGPGTRLTVT.

This clone was seen a few times. The V and J genes are TRBV18 and TRBJ2-5; 10 bases agree with TRBD1. Germline loops: CDR1 KGHSH, CDR2 LQKENI. The CDR3 totals 14 residues. Losses at the gene ends were 6 bases for V and 4 bases for J; bases not matched to a gene: 5. The CDR3 is CASSRDRGRETQYF. In DNA, the CDR3 is TGTGCCAGCTCCCGGGACAGGGGCCGAGAGACCCAGTACTTC.

This clone was observed at least ten times. The genes are TRBV7-6 and TRBJ2-2; 10 bases agree with TRBD1. Germline CDR1 and CDR2: SGHVS and FNYEAQ. J was trimmed by 7 bases and V by 1 base; bases with no gene match: 3. The CDR3 contains 15 residues. The CDR3 spells CASSLGGQGIGELFF. The DNA for the CDR3 is TGTGCCAGCAGCTTAGGGGGACAGGGGATCGGGGAGCTGTTTTTT.